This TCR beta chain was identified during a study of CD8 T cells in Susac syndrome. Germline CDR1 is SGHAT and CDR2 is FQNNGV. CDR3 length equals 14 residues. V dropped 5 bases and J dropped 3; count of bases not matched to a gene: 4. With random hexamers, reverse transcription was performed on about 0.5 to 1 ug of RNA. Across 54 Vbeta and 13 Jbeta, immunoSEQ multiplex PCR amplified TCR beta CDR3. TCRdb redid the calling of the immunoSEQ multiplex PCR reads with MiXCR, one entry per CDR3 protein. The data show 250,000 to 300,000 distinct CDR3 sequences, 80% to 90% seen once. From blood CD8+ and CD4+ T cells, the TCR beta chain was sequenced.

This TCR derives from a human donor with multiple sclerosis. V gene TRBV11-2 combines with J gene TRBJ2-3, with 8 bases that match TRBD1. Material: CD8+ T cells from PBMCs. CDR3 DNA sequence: TGTGCCAGCAGCACCCACAGGGGGACAGATACGCAGTATTTT. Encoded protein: CASSTHRGTDTQYF.